Only one count was recorded for the clone carrying this TCR beta chain. The target antigen is unknown. Trimming stripped 0 bases from V and 4 bases from J, with 10 bases between. The CDR3 covers 15 residues. Per germline, CDR1 SGDLS and CDR2 YYNGEE. The data originate from a study of siplizumab effects on memory and regulatory T cells. Whole-study findings and limits: Whether the proliferating Tregs (from siplizumab cultures) were suppressive was not confirmed. Relative to controls at around 29%, mappable alloreactive CD4+ clones exhibited a mean Treg-derived proportion of approximately 70% with siplizumab.

The assay was immunoSEQ multiplex PCR, and TCRdb's table has in-frame clones only and misses some. The table includes approximately 90,000 clones, over 85% detected once. The clonotype originates from a human donor in good health. The specimen sequenced was non-Treg CD4+ T cells sorted from blood. V is TRBV9 and J is TRBJ2-2; D not resolved. The CDR3 sequence: CASSVVTEPTGELFF. The DNA for the CDR3 is TGTGCCAGCAGCGTAGTAACGGAGCCCACCGGGGAGCTGTTTTTT. Drawing the rest from reference TRBV9 and TRBJ2-2, the complete variable domain is DSGVTQTPKHLITATGQRVTLRCSPRSGDLSVYWYQQSLDQGLQFLIQYYNGEERAKGNILERFSAQQFPDLHSELNLSSLELGDSALYFCASSVVTEPTGELFFGEGSRLTVL.